This T cell receptor beta chain was found in a study of sequential checkpoint blockade in melanoma. This table comes from immunoSEQ multiplex PCR, and its TCRdb copy is limited to in-frame clones, with some not included. Of some 5,600 clones detected, 15% to 20% appear once; the ten largest clones hold 15% to 20%. Treatment specified: randomized to nivolumab then ipilimumab (arm A) or the reverse (arm B). CDR3 length equals 14 residues. V was cut by 7 bases and J by 3 bases, with 13 bases left in between. In germline, CDR1 is LNHDA, CDR2 SQIVND (reference sequence). The V gene is TRBV19, the J gene TRBJ1-3; D might be TRBD1 (5 bases). Sequencing was performed on tumor tissue (inferred from file names), taken from a patient given nivolumab and ipilimumab in sequence. The receptor was isolated from a human donor with melanoma. The chain's CDR3 is CASTPLRDGNTIYF. DNA for the CDR3: TGTGCCAGTACACCCCTCAGGGATGGAAACACCATATATTTT.